This passage covers 27 T cell receptor beta chains from one sample sequenced in a study of blood T cell repertoires in COVID-19. The protocol was immunoSEQ multiplex PCR, while the TCRdb copy is restricted to in-frame clones and leaves out a portion. Among about 120,000 clones listed, 79% were seen once. The sample consisted of peripheral blood. All receptors come from a woman older than 75 with acute or convalescent COVID-19.

The chain couples TRBV4-1 to TRBJ1-6; 9 bases are a match to TRBD1. Germline lookup yields CDR1 MGHRA and CDR2 YSYEKL. The trim removed 3 bases at V and 10 bases at J, leaving 10 bases unmatched. This CDR3 spans 16 amino acids. CDR3 sequence (DNA): TGCGCCAGCAGCCAGGCTACGGGACAGGGCTTCTCACCCCTCCACTTT. It yields the protein CASSQATGQGFSPLHF.

This rearrangement joins TRBV7-2 to TRBJ2-7; possibly TRBD1 for D (6 bases). Trimming shortened V by 3 bases and J by 2 bases, and 14 bases separated the two germline ends. The germline V gene encodes CDR1 SGHTA and CDR2 FQGNSA. This CDR3 is 15 amino acids long. This chain's CDR3 is CASSLEDSSAYEQYF. The CDR3 nucleotides are TGTGCCAGCAGCTTGGAGGACAGCTCAGCCTACGAGCAGTACTTC.

The chain carries TRBV2 and TRBJ2-7, with D perhaps matching TRBD2 (6 bases). CDR3 length: 13 amino acids. V was shortened by 1 base and J by 7 bases, with 11 bases between the two germline ends. Germline CDR1 is SNHLY and CDR2 is FYNNEI. The CDR3 protein is CASSEGRGGEQYF. The CDR3 nucleotides read TGTGCCAGCAGTGAAGGTCGGGGAGGTGAGCAGTACTTC.

The chain employs TRBV19 and TRBJ2-1; 10 bases align to TRBD2. The CDR3 runs to 16 residues. J was trimmed by 4 bases and V by 5 bases; bases with no gene match: 8. Germline CDR1 LNHDA, CDR2 SQIVND (reference sequence). The CDR3 loop is CASSVLAGAPYNEQFF. CDR3 bases: TGTGCCAGTAGTGTTCTAGCGGGGGCCCCATACAATGAGCAGTTCTTC.

The rearrangement uses TRBV19 and TRBJ1-3; tentative D call: TRBD1 (6 bases). The V gene's germline CDR1 is LNHDA and CDR2 SQIVND (reference sequence). There are 19 residues in the CDR3. With 6 bases removed from V and 2 bases from J, the gap between germline ends came to 26 bases. CDR3 loop: CASSLSNLSPGAPGNTIYF. The CDR3 nucleotides read TGTGCCAGTAGCCTTTCAAACCTCTCCCCAGGGGCGCCTGGAAACACCATATATTTT.

The chain employs TRBV27 and TRBJ2-7; TRBD2 matches at 9 bases. The germline V gene has CDR1 MNHEY and CDR2 SMNVEV (reference sequence). Unmatched junction bases numbered 5, after V lost 3 bases and J lost 5 bases. CDR3 size: 14 residues. CDR3 amino acids: CASSFAGGPDEQYF. The CDR3 DNA reads as TGTGCCAGCAGTTTCGCGGGAGGGCCGGACGAGCAGTACTTC.

This chain joins TRBV9 and TRBJ1-2, with 8 bases matching TRBD1. Germline V gene lookup returns CDR1 SGDLS and CDR2 YYNGEE. The CDR3 is made up of 14 amino acids. V dropped 2 bases and J dropped 6; count of bases not matched to a gene: 6. In nucleotides, the CDR3 is TGTGCCAGCAGCGTTCAACCAGGGGGCAATGGCTACACCTTC. It translates to CASSVQPGGNGYTF.

This rearrangement joins TRBV5-6 to TRBJ2-1; the D gene is possibly TRBD2 (5 bases). This CDR3 comprises 15 residues. V was shortened by 2 bases and J by 7 bases, with 16 bases between the two germline ends. The germline V gene has CDR1 SGHDT and CDR2 YYEEEE. CDR3 bases: TGTGCCAGCAGCTTCTTTGAGGGAAAGGGAAATGAGCAGTTCTTC. Its protein is CASSFFEGKGNEQFF.

This clone came up a few times. The chain recombines TRBV7-9 with TRBJ2-3, with 9 bases aligning to TRBD2. CDR1 is SEHNR and CDR2 is FQNEAQ in the germline V gene (reference sequence). This CDR3 spans 15 amino acids. Unmatched junction bases numbered 7, after V lost 6 bases and J lost 3 bases. CDR3 residues: CASSFSGSGTDTQYF. The CDR3 region has the DNA TGTGCCAGCAGTTTTAGCGGGAGTGGGACAGATACGCAGTATTTT.

This chain links TRBV9 with TRBJ2-1; 11 bases are shared with TRBD2. CDR1 is SGDLS, CDR2 YYNGEE, per germline. The CDR3 extends over 15 amino acids. The J segment lost 3 bases and the V segment lost 2 bases, leaving 1 base of the junction unmatched. CDR3 sequence (DNA): TGTGCCAGCAGCGTCACTAGCGGGGGCTACAATGAGCAGTTCTTC. Translated: CASSVTSGGYNEQFF. The entire variable domain, with the rest obtained from reference TRBV9 and TRBJ2-1, is as follows: DSGVTQTPKHLITATGQRVTLRCSPRSGDLSVYWYQQSLDQGLQFLIQYYNGEERAKGNILERFSAQQFPDLHSELNLSSLELGDSALYFCASSVTSGGYNEQFFGPGTRLTVL.

The chain couples TRBV29-1 to TRBJ1-6; D is possibly TRBD1 (6 bases). Trimming took 6 bases from V and 10 from J, leaving 16 bases between them. Germline values: CDR1 SQVTM, CDR2 ANQGSEA. CDR3 length: 13 residues. The CDR3 loop reads CSVGGGGNSPLHF. Here the CDR3 DNA reads TGCAGCGTGGGGGGCGGGGGTAACTCACCCCTCCACTTT.

The chain employs TRBV4-2 and TRBJ2-3, with 11 positions matching TRBD2. The germline gives CDR1 LGHNA, CDR2 YNFKEQ. The CDR3 is 17 residues long. V trimming: 4 bases; J trimming: 0 bases; junction bases outside the gene matches: 6. The CDR3 protein is CASSPVASGGSTDTQYF. CDR3 bases: TGTGCCAGCAGCCCGGTGGCTAGCGGGGGGAGCACAGATACGCAGTATTTT.

The rearrangement joins TRBV24-1 to TRBJ2-3, with TRBD1 identical over 7 bases. V trimming: 9 bases; J trimming: 2 bases; junction bases outside the gene matches: 10. The CDR3 is 15 amino acids. Germline-derived CDR1 and CDR2 are KGHDR and SFDVKD. CDR3 protein: CATSWSGQSTDTQYF. The CDR3 nucleotides read TGTGCCACCTCCTGGTCGGGACAGTCCACAGATACGCAGTATTTT.

The gene calls are TRBV6-5 and TRBJ2-1; D not resolved. Germline values: CDR1 MNHEY, CDR2 SVGAGI. The CDR3 runs to 13 residues. Trimming pared 7 bases from V and 5 bases from J, leaving 12 bases between. CDR3 residues: CASNTPTNNEQFF. In nucleotides, the CDR3 is TGTGCCAGCAATACGCCTACCAACAATGAGCAGTTCTTC.

The V call is TRBV7-3, the J call TRBJ1-1; no clear D. The CDR3 loop spans 13 amino acids. Trimming removed 3 bases at V and 4 bases at J, with 9 bases between. The germline V gene has CDR1 SGHTA and CDR2 FQGTGA. DNA for the CDR3: TGTGCCAGCAGCTTTGGCGGTAGCACTGAAGCTTTCTTT. This gives the protein CASSFGGSTEAFF.

The V and J genes are TRBV13 and TRBJ1-6; D remains ambiguous. Per germline, CDR1 PRHDT and CDR2 FYEKMQ (reference sequence). There are 12 residues in the CDR3. V was pared by 5 bases and J by 4 bases, with 3 bases between. CDR3: CASSAYNSPLHF. DNA for the CDR3: TGTGCCAGCAGCGCGTATAATTCACCCCTCCACTTT.

The chain links TRBV19 to TRBJ2-3; D not certain. The CDR3 has 16 amino acids. In germline, CDR1 is LNHDA, CDR2 SQIVND (reference sequence). V was pared by 10 bases and J by 0 bases, with 20 bases between. The CDR3 region has the DNA TGTGCCACCTCGCAACGACGACTCGCTAGCACAGATACGCAGTATTTT. This encodes CATSQRRLASTDTQYF.

The chain employs TRBV9 and TRBJ1-4; D is possibly TRBD1 (6 bases). This CDR3 spans 15 amino acids. V gave up 4 bases and J gave up 3 bases, with 13 bases separating them. Germline V gene sequence: CDR1 SGDLS, CDR2 YYNGEE. DNA for the CDR3: TGTGCCAGCAGCTTCTCCCCAGGGGCTAATGAAAAACTGTTTTTT. Translation gives CASSFSPGANEKLFF.

The chain links TRBV18 to TRBJ2-7, with 8 bases aligning to TRBD1. The V gene end was trimmed by 0 bases and the J gene end by 3 bases; junction bases not matched to a gene: 4. CDR1 and CDR2 from the germline V gene are KGHSH and LQKENI. The CDR3 is 15 amino acids. The CDR3 sequence: CASSPPDRADYEQYF. CDR3 nucleotide sequence: TGTGCCAGCTCACCACCGGACAGGGCTGACTACGAGCAGTACTTC.

The rearrangement joins TRBV14 to TRBJ2-1; tentative D call: TRBD1 (6 bases). In germline, CDR1 is SGHDN, CDR2 FVKESK. The CDR3 is 15 amino acids. Trimming cost V 4 bases and J 3 bases, with 13 bases left between them. The CDR3 DNA is TGTGCCAGCAGCCGTTGGACAGACTACTACAATGAGCAGTTCTTC. This translates into CASSRWTDYYNEQFF.

The chain recombines TRBV5-6 with TRBJ2-1; tentatively, D is TRBD2 (6 bases). V was shortened by 0 bases and J by 4 bases, with 11 bases between the two germline ends. Germline V gives CDR1 SGHDT, CDR2 YYEEEE. This CDR3 region has 15 residues. The CDR3 DNA sequence: TGTGCCAGCAGCTTGGCGGGGGTCCCTTACAATGAGCAGTTCTTC. It is translated as CASSLAGVPYNEQFF.

This clone was observed a few times. V and J are TRBV4-2 and TRBJ1-5; 7 positions match TRBD1. CDR1 and CDR2 from the germline V gene are LGHNA and YNFKEQ. V was clipped by 2 bases and J by 7 bases; unmatched bases: 5. This CDR3 comprises 14 residues. The CDR3 sequence is CASSQPTGSQPQHF. The CDR3 DNA reads as TGTGCCAGCAGCCAACCGACAGGGAGCCAGCCCCAGCATTTT.

The chain uses TRBV19 and TRBJ2-1, with D perhaps matching TRBD1 (6 bases). V shed 3 bases and J shed 2 bases, with 11 bases lying between them. CDR3 length equals 15 residues. Germline CDR1 is LNHDA and CDR2 is SQIVND (reference sequence). The CDR3 bases are TGTGCCAGTAGTATCTCCAGGGGCGCCTACAATGAGCAGTTCTTC. This gives the protein CASSISRGAYNEQFF. Variable domain in full (rest from reference TRBV19 and TRBJ2-1): DGGITQSPKYLFRKEGQNVTLSCEQNLNHDAMYWYRQDPGQGLRLIYYSQIVNDFQKGDIAEGYSVSREKKESFPLTVTSAQKNPTAFYLCASSISRGAYNEQFFGPGTRLTVL.

The chain employs TRBV30 and TRBJ1-6; 9 nucleotides agree with TRBD1. The CDR3 spans 13 residues. Looked up from germline, CDR1 is GTSNPN and CDR2 is SVGIG (reference sequence). V dropped 4 bases and J dropped 8; count of bases not matched to a gene: 3. The CDR3: CAWTGQGDSPLHF. The CDR3 region has the DNA TGTGCCTGGACGGGACAGGGCGATTCACCCCTCCACTTT.

The V and J genes are TRBV9 and TRBJ2-7; TRBD1 agrees at 7 bases. CDR1 is SGDLS and CDR2 is YYNGEE in the germline V gene. The CDR3 covers 15 residues. V lost 4 bases and J lost 4; bases outside the gene matches: 11. The CDR3 region has the DNA TGTGCCAGCAGCACAGGGGACGAATACTCATACGAGCAGTACTTC. Translation gives CASSTGDEYSYEQYF.

The chain employs TRBV6-5 and TRBJ2-5; the match to TRBD2 covers 8 bases. Per germline, CDR1 MNHEY and CDR2 SVGAGI. J gave up 5 bases and V 5 bases, and 1 base lay outside the gene matches. This CDR3 comprises 12 residues. The CDR3 loop reads CASSRTSETQYF. The CDR3 DNA sequence: TGTGCCAGCAGTCGGACTAGCGAGACCCAGTACTTC.

The chain has TRBV29-1 and TRBJ1-2, with TRBD1 matching 8 bases. Germline V gene lookup returns CDR1 SQVTM and CDR2 ANQGSEA. Trimming took 0 bases from V and 6 from J; bases not matched to a gene: 6. The CDR3 extends over 14 amino acids. The CDR3 DNA reads as TGCAGCGTTGAAGATCAGGCCAGGGGGCATGGCTACACCTTC. Residues: CSVEDQARGHGYTF.